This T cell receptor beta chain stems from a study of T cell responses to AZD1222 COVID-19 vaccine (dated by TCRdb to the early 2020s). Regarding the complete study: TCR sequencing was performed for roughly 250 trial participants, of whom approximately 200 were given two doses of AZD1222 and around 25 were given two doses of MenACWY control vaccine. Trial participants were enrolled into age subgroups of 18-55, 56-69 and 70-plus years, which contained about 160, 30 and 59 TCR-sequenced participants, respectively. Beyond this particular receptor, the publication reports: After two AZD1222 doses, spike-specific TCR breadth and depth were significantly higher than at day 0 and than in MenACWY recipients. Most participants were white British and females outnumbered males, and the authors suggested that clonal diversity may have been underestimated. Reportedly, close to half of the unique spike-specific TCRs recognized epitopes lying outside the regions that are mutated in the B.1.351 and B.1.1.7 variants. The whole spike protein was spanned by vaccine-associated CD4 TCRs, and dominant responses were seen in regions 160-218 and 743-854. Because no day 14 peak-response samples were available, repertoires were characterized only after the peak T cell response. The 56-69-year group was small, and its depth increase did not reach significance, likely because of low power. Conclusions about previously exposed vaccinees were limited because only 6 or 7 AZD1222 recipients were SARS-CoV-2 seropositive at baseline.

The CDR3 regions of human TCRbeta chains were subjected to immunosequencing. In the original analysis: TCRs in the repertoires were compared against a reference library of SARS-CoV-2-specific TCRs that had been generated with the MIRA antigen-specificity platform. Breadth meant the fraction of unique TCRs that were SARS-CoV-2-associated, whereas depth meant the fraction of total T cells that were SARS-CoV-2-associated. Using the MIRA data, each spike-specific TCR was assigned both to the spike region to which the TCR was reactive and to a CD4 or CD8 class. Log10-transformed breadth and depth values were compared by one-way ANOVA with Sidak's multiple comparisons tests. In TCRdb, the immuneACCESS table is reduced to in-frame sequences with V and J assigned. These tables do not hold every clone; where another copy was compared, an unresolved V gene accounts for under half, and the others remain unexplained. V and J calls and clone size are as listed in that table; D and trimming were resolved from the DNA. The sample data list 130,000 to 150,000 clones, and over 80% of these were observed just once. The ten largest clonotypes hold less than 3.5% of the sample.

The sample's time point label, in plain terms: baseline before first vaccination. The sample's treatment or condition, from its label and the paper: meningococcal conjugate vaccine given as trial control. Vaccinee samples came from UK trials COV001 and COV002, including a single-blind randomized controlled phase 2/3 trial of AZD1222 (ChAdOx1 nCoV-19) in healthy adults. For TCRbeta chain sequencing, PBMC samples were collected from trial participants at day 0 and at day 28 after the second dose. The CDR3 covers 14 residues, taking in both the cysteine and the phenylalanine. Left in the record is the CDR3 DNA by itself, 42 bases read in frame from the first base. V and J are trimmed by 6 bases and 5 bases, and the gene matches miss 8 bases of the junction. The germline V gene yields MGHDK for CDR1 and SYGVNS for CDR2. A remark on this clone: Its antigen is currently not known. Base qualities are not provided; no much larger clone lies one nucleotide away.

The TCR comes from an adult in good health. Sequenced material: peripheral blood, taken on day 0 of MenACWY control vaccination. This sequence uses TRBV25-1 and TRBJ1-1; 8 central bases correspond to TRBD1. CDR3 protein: CASSYQGARTEAFF. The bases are TGTGCCAGCAGCTACCAGGGGGCGAGGACTGAAGCTTTCTTT.